This is a list of T cell receptor beta chains from one sample in a study of a mutant IDH1 vaccine in newly diagnosed glioma. No antigens are known for them. Data came from immunoSEQ multiplex PCR; TCRdb stores just in-frame clones and leaves some out. The sample lists 35,000 to 45,000 clones, approximately 83% occurring once. This material consisted of PBMCs, taken from a glioma patient whose treatment included an IDH1 peptide vaccine. These receptors all come from a woman aged 45-59 years with glioma. Each CDR3 is given with its conserved first and last residue. A D gene is named only where the DNA matches it firmly. Rows give clone size only sometimes, using once, few, many, or a class for an expanded clone.

>TRBV6-1|TRBJ1-3|15|NA|NA
CASSESWGAGNTIYF
TGTGCCAGCAGTGAATCCTGGGGCGCTGGAAACACCATATATTTT
>TRBV4-1|TRBJ1-3|17|NA|NA
CASSQDGLRGTGNTIYF
TGCGCCAGCAGCCAAGATGGTTTGAGGGGGACTGGAAACACCATATATTTT
>TRBV14|TRBJ2-2|14|NA|few
CASSQGVGTGELFF
TGTGCCAGCAGCCAAGGTGTAGGGACCGGGGAGCTGTTTTTT
>TRBV10-3|TRBJ2-7|13|NA|NA
CAISDHRSYEQYF
TGTGCCATCAGTGACCATCGCTCCTACGAGCAGTACTTC
>TRBV27|TRBJ2-7|16|NA|few
CASSPSGGDRSYEQYF
TGTGCCAGCAGTCCCTCAGGAGGGGACAGATCCTACGAGCAGTACTTC
>TRBV7-9|TRBJ2-3|15|TRBD1|NA
CASSPGTGGMNTQYF
TGTGCCAGCAGCCCTGGGACAGGGGGCATGAATACGCAGTATTTT
>TRBV27|TRBJ1-4|15|TRBD1|NA
CASSPTGTVNEKLFF
TGTGCCAGCAGTCCCACCGGGACAGTTAATGAAAAACTGTTTTTT
>TRBV5-1|TRBJ2-3|14|NA|NA
CASSLRVDTDTQYF
TGCGCCAGCAGTTTGAGGGTGGACACAGATACGCAGTATTTT
>TRBV11-3|TRBJ1-1|14|TRBD1|NA
CASSPRGKYDEAFF
TGTGCCAGCAGCCCCAGGGGGAAGTACGATGAAGCTTTCTTT
>TRBV7-8|TRBJ1-5|17|NA|NA
CASSLGATQRGGQPQHF
TGTGCCAGCAGCTTGGGCGCAACTCAGCGGGGAGGTCAGCCCCAGCATTTT
>TRBV5-1|TRBJ2-1|16|NA|NA
CASSSGVTRFYDEQFF
TGCGCCAGCAGCTCAGGAGTTACACGCTTTTACGATGAGCAGTTCTTC
>TRBV19|TRBJ1-4|16|NA|NA
CASSRGQGTNNEKLFF
TGTGCCAGTAGTCGAGGGCAGGGGACTAATAATGAAAAACTGTTTTTT
>TRBV6-5|TRBJ1-4|14|NA|few
CASSKAGTDEKLFF
TGTGCCAGCAGCAAGGCCGGGACGGATGAAAAACTGTTTTTT
>TRBV5-6|TRBJ1-1|16|TRBD1|NA
CASSSRDRGRATEAFF
TGTGCCAGCAGCTCCCGGGACAGGGGTAGGGCCACTGAAGCTTTCTTT
>TRBV15|TRBJ1-4|15|NA|few
CATSRERTVNEKLFF
TGTGCCACCAGCAGAGAGAGGACAGTCAATGAAAAACTGTTTTTT
>TRBV7-2|TRBJ2-7|18|TRBD1|NA
CASSGGAGQGANSYEQYF
TGTGCCAGCAGCGGAGGGGCGGGACAGGGGGCAAACTCCTACGAGCAGTACTTC
>TRBV15|TRBJ1-5|15|NA|NA
CATSRGGSLNQPQHF
TGTGCCACCAGCAGAGGGGGGTCACTCAATCAGCCCCAGCATTTT
>TRBV10-3|TRBJ1-5|13|NA|NA
CATKAQGDQPQHF
TGTGCCACCAAAGCCCAAGGAGATCAGCCCCAGCATTTT
>TRBV19|TRBJ1-6|14|TRBD1|once
CASSLTGGNSPLHF
TGTGCCAGTAGTCTGACAGGGGGGAATTCACCCCTCCACTTT
>TRBV30|TRBJ2-7|12|NA|NA
CAWSRDTYEQYF
TGTGCCTGGAGTCGGGACACCTACGAGCAGTACTTC
>TRBV10-3|TRBJ1-5|13|NA|NA
CAIREASNQPQHF
TGTGCCATCAGGGAGGCTAGCAATCAGCCCCAGCATTTT
>TRBV10-3|TRBJ2-5|14|TRBD1|NA
CATRLDRGRETQYF
TGTGCCACCCGCTTGGACAGGGGACGCGAGACCCAGTACTTC
>TRBV27|TRBJ2-1|14|NA|NA
CASHSGTEYNEQFF
TGTGCCAGCCACTCCGGGACGGAATACAATGAGCAGTTCTTC
>TRBV10-3|TRBJ2-7|15|TRBD1|NA
CAISESPGQGAEQYF
TGTGCCATCAGTGAGTCTCCGGGACAGGGGGCCGAGCAGTACTTC
>TRBV2|TRBJ1-1|15|TRBD1|NA
CASRVGRGENTEAFF
TGTGCCAGCAGGGTAGGCAGGGGGGAGAACACTGAAGCTTTCTTT
>TRBV11-3|TRBJ1-2|12|NA|NA
CASSLDGYGYTF
TGTGCCAGCAGCTTGGACGGTTATGGCTACACCTTC
>TRBV5-1|TRBJ1-2|16|NA|NA
CASSLGSRGPNYGYTF
TGCGCCAGCAGCCTCGGTTCGAGGGGCCCTAACTATGGCTACACCTTC
>TRBV9|TRBJ1-2|15|TRBD1|NA
CASSPRPGGDYGYTF
TGTGCCAGCAGCCCTAGGCCAGGGGGTGACTATGGCTACACCTTC
>TRBV30|TRBJ1-1|14|NA|few
CAWSPDRQSRRAFF
TGTGCCTGGAGCCCCGACAGACAATCCCGGAGGGCTTTCTTT
>TRBV5-6|TRBJ1-4|17|NA|NA
CASSLFGDGGTNEKLFF
TGTGCCAGCAGCTTGTTTGGGGATGGAGGAACTAATGAAAAACTGTTTTTT
>TRBV7-9|TRBJ1-2|15|NA|NA
CASSLGEGIIYGYTF
TGTGCCAGCAGCTTAGGAGAGGGGATCATCTATGGCTACACCTTC
>TRBV19|TRBJ1-2|15|NA|NA
CASRPAQDSNYGYTF
TGTGCCAGTAGGCCAGCCCAGGATTCTAACTATGGCTACACCTTC
>TRBV27|TRBJ2-7|14|NA|NA
CASSSLGPTEEQYF
TGTGCCAGCAGTTCGCTGGGCCCTACGGAAGAGCAGTACTTC
>TRBV5-5|TRBJ1-5|16|NA|NA
CASSLRVTGTNQPQHF
TGTGCCAGCAGCTTGCGGGTTACAGGGACCAATCAGCCCCAGCATTTT
>TRBV27|TRBJ2-2|14|TRBD1|once
CASSSGQGYGELFF
TGTGCCAGCAGTTCAGGACAGGGCTACGGGGAGCTGTTTTTT
>TRBV18|TRBJ1-6|15|TRBD1|NA
CASSPGQAGNSPLHF
TGTGCCAGCTCACCCGGACAGGCGGGAAATTCACCCCTCCACTTT
>TRBV6-4|TRBJ1-1|14|TRBD1|NA
CASSERTGFTEAFF
TGTGCCAGCAGTGAGAGGACAGGGTTTACTGAAGCTTTCTTT
>TRBV7-2|TRBJ2-5|11|NA|NA
CASSPDRTQYF
TGTGCCAGCAGCCCTGACAGGACCCAGTACTTC
>TRBV5-1|TRBJ2-7|14|TRBD2|NA
CASSFTSGSYEQYF
TGCGCCAGCAGCTTCACTAGCGGCTCCTACGAGCAGTACTTC
>TRBV6-1|TRBJ1-5|13|NA|NA
CASSPEQNQPQHF
TGTGCCTCATCACCAGAGCAGAATCAGCCCCAGCATTTT
>TRBV5-4|TRBJ1-1|12|NA|NA
CASSLVAGTAFF
TGTGCCAGCAGCTTGGTGGCAGGGACGGCTTTCTTT
>TRBV6-6|TRBJ2-1|12|NA|NA
CASSYLGGEQFF
TGTGCCAGCAGTTACCTCGGGGGAGAGCAGTTCTTC
>TRBV30|TRBJ1-4|15|TRBD1|NA
CAWNLKGTANEKLFF
TGTGCCTGGAATCTTAAGGGGACAGCTAATGAAAAACTGTTTTTT
>TRBV19|TRBJ1-5|15|NA|NA
CASSIRTNSNQPQHF
TGTGCCAGTAGTATTAGGACAAATAGCAATCAGCCCCAGCATTTT
>TRBV19|TRBJ1-1|13|NA|NA
CASSMEVGTEAFF
TGTGCCAGTAGTATGGAAGTGGGAACTGAAGCTTTCTTT
>TRBV2|TRBJ2-2|12|TRBD1|NA
CASSPDRGGLFF
TGTGCCAGCAGTCCGGACAGGGGTGGGCTGTTTTTT
>TRBV2|TRBJ2-6|20|NA|NA
CASKAESTSYRISGANVLTF
TGTGCCAGCAAGGCAGAATCTACCTCTTATCGTATTTCTGGGGCCAACGTCCTGACTTTC
>TRBV19|TRBJ2-1|16|TRBD2|NA
CASSILAGGPRNEQFF
TGTGCCAGTAGTATTCTAGCGGGGGGGCCGAGAAATGAGCAGTTCTTC
>TRBV7-8|TRBJ2-3|17|TRBD1|NA
CASLLTKGTGITDTQYF
TGTGCCAGCTTACTCACGAAAGGGACAGGGATCACAGATACGCAGTATTTT
>TRBV10-1|TRBJ1-4|14|NA|NA
CASSPGTGSRKLFF
TGCGCCAGCAGCCCCGGGACGGGCTCGCGGAAACTGTTTTTT
>TRBV5-4|TRBJ1-3|14|NA|NA
CASSLVTEANTIYF
TGTGCCAGCAGCTTGGTTACAGAAGCGAACACCATATATTTT